These T cell receptor beta chains were read from a single sample in a study of blood T cells in healthy people across ages. TCRdb analysed the 5' RACE reads with MiXCR anew, one entry per CDR3 protein. The table shows about 1 million distinct CDR3 sequences, with approximately 25% occurring only once. These data were also reused for a study on T cells of mothers and their children.

Sequencing was carried out using blood. The origin of the receptors is a girl aged 2 to 9 in good health. Both conserved end residues are part of each CDR3. The D gene is left open where the match is weak.

v_call: TRBV9; cdr3_length: 15; d_call: TRBD1; cdr3_aa: CASSHRQGSLETQYF
v_call: TRBV6-5; cdr3_length: 14; d_call: -; cdr3_aa: CASSYVGDNYEQYF
v_call: TRBV4-3; cdr3_length: 15; d_call: -; cdr3_aa: CASSLSAMGANVLTF
v_call: TRBV18; cdr3_length: 14; d_call: -; cdr3_aa: CASSPAGIEGTIYF
v_call: TRBV5-1; cdr3_length: 14; d_call: -; cdr3_aa: CASSLDRRGTEAFF
v_call: TRBV12-3/TRBV12-4; cdr3_length: 14; d_call: TRBD1; cdr3_aa: CASSPEGARQPQHF
v_call: TRBV7-8; cdr3_length: 13; d_call: -; cdr3_aa: CASSLDSWSPLHF
v_call: TRBV20-1; cdr3_length: 18; d_call: -; cdr3_aa: CSARDLAGNMSSYNEQFF
v_call: TRBV6-1; cdr3_length: 15; d_call: -; cdr3_aa: CASSPRAHGGEKLFF
v_call: TRBV2; cdr3_length: 11; d_call: -; cdr3_aa: CASSDSGWQYF
v_call: TRBV20-1; cdr3_length: 14; d_call: TRBD1; cdr3_aa: CSARRTGVTDTQYF
v_call: TRBV2; cdr3_length: 16; d_call: -; cdr3_aa: CASSNLDIRSGNTIYF
v_call: TRBV4-1; cdr3_length: 15; d_call: -; cdr3_aa: CASSLQGIGTYEQYF
v_call: TRBV6-2/TRBV6-3; cdr3_length: 12; d_call: -; cdr3_aa: CASSAAGNTIYF
v_call: TRBV29-1; cdr3_length: 13; d_call: -; cdr3_aa: CSVEEFNEETQYF
v_call: TRBV27; cdr3_length: 15; d_call: -; cdr3_aa: CASSFLLQASDTQYF
v_call: TRBV7-2; cdr3_length: 14; d_call: TRBD1; cdr3_aa: CASSSGTGVDEQYF
v_call: TRBV28; cdr3_length: 15; d_call: TRBD2; cdr3_aa: CASRLPLAGDPEQYF
v_call: TRBV4-2; cdr3_length: 16; d_call: -; cdr3_aa: CASSQGGGLQNGELFF
v_call: TRBV12-3/TRBV12-4; cdr3_length: 15; d_call: -; cdr3_aa: CASSWGRRNQETQYF
v_call: TRBV12-3/TRBV12-4; cdr3_length: 10; d_call: -; cdr3_aa: CASGLAEAFF
v_call: TRBV6-1; cdr3_length: 16; d_call: TRBD1; cdr3_aa: CASSRGNRGTNEKLFF
v_call: TRBV6-6; cdr3_length: 13; d_call: TRBD2; cdr3_aa: CASRSSGTHEQFF
v_call: TRBV29-1; cdr3_length: 15; d_call: TRBD2; cdr3_aa: CSVRGEEKGVNEQFF
v_call: TRBV7-2; cdr3_length: 13; d_call: -; cdr3_aa: CASSPGPVNTQYF
v_call: TRBV6-2/TRBV6-3; cdr3_length: 14; d_call: TRBD1; cdr3_aa: CASTRDREANEQFF
v_call: TRBV5-1; cdr3_length: 14; d_call: TRBD1; cdr3_aa: CASSLGTASETQYF
v_call: TRBV7-2; cdr3_length: 17; d_call: TRBD2; cdr3_aa: CASSRRSLAGAAETQYF